Sequencing of this TCR beta chain was carried out in a study of T cells in Graves' hyperthyroidism and ophthalmopathy (dated by TCRdb to the late 2010s). For the study in its entirety: Peripheral blood samples were taken at initial diagnosis, before any treatment was given. A discovery cohort of approximately 97 patients, roughly 43 with Graves' ophthalmopathy and 55 to 65 with stable Graves' hyperthyroidism, was used to find distinguishing TCR V-J signatures. An independent validation cohort of about 19 hyperthyroidism patients and roughly 16 patients who later progressed to ophthalmopathy tested prospective prediction of ophthalmopathy. The 100 or so discovery patients were randomly split 7:3 into training and test sets. In addition, the study compared T-cell repertoires in thyroid tissue and in blood from several Graves' hyperthyroidism patients. Following sampling, methimazole starting at 30 mg daily was given to hyperthyroidism patients, and high-dose intravenous methylprednisolone was given to ophthalmopathy patients. The paper describes TCR Vbeta CDR3 sequencing of 135 peripheral blood samples, made up of under 50 ophthalmopathy patients, roughly 72 hyperthyroidism patients and 17 progressor patients. Findings and caveats that apply to the study as a whole: Ophthalmopathy was separated from stable hyperthyroidism by a 13 V-J signature model, with approximately 85% sensitivity and about 81% specificity obtained in cross-validation and 80%/75% obtained in testing. No statistical method was used to set the sample size in advance, and investigators knew the group allocation. In validation, progression to ophthalmopathy was predicted by the model with roughly 69% sensitivity and 72% to 85% specificity, a median of about 6 months before onset. Most expanded thyroid clonotypes (frequency above 0.001) were also found in blood, which suggests that blood repertoires may mirror thyroid immune responses.

Moderately to severely active disease, a Clinical Activity Score of at least 3, a NOSPECS grade of at least 4, and a duration under 3 months were present in ophthalmopathy patients. The study excluded patients with uncontrolled infections, other autoimmune diseases, pregnancy or lactation. Diagnoses were established on the basis of clinical symptoms, serum thyroxine and TRAb, thyroid ultrasound, and orbital computed tomography. Ficoll-Paque density gradient centrifugation was used to isolate PBMCs from 9.5 to 10 ml of fresh peripheral blood. Total RNA was extracted using Trizol reagent, and RNA quality was assessed on an Agilent 2100 Bioanalyzer. The TCR beta CDR3 regions were amplified from RNA transcripts. A first-round RT-PCR of the TCR CDR3 used the HTBI primer set with the Qiagen OneStep RT-PCR kit. The libraries were constructed in a second round of multiplex PCR and then size-selected and purified. Paired-end sequencing of the libraries was performed with 100 bp reads on an Illumina HiSeq2000. The original pipeline was this. SOAPnuke was used to process the raw data, with reads discarded if the reads contained adapters or uncalled bases, had a mean Phred below 15, or lacked an exact constant-primer or identifier match. COPE v1.2.5 was used to merge the high-quality paired reads, and each unique nucleotide sequence was defined as a clonotype. Clonotypes were aligned to IMGT TRBV, TRBD and TRBJ reference segments using MiTCR v1.1. Analysis was restricted to V-J combinations with a frequency above 0.0001, which covered 98% to 99.2% of repertoires. The TCS score was defined as the ratio of F50 (clonal expansion) to E x V (chaos), calculated using BLOSUM62-based TCRdist between CDR3 peptides within each V-J. Welch's t-statistics and random forest reduced several hundred V-J features to 10 to 15, which were used in a naive Bayes classifier (R e1071). Using fastp trimming at Q25 and MiXCR clonotype assembly, TCRdb reanalyzed the public sequencing data and kept in-frame beta chains. Identical CDR3 protein sequences are pooled into one entry, listed with their most common genes and DNA. For this entry, the V and J calls and clone size follow TCRdb and not the study's own pipeline. Present in this sample are over 450,000 distinct CDR3 sequences, approximately 17% of which were seen just once. The ten largest clones take up 17% of the sample.

Unmatched junction bases come to 9, with V trimmed by 4 bases and J by 2 bases. The length of the CDR3 is 18 amino acids, counting both ends. Only the CDR3 portion is preserved as DNA: 54 bases, with reading frame beginning at the first base. CDR1 DFQATT and CDR2 SNEGSKA were looked up in the germline V gene (reference sequence). Details on this clonotype: The antigen this receptor binds is unknown. This CDR3 is missing its conserved last phenylalanine or tryptophan, likely due to a read error.

The TCR sequence derives from a woman aged 18-29 years with Graves' ophthalmopathy. Recombination linked TRBV20-1 to TRBJ2-4; the central 15 bases match TRBD2. Specimen: blood. The nucleotide sequence is given as TGCAGTGCTACCCGGACTAGCGGGGGGGCCGTGACCAAAAACATTCAGTACCTC. The translation is CSATRTSGGAVTKNIQYL.